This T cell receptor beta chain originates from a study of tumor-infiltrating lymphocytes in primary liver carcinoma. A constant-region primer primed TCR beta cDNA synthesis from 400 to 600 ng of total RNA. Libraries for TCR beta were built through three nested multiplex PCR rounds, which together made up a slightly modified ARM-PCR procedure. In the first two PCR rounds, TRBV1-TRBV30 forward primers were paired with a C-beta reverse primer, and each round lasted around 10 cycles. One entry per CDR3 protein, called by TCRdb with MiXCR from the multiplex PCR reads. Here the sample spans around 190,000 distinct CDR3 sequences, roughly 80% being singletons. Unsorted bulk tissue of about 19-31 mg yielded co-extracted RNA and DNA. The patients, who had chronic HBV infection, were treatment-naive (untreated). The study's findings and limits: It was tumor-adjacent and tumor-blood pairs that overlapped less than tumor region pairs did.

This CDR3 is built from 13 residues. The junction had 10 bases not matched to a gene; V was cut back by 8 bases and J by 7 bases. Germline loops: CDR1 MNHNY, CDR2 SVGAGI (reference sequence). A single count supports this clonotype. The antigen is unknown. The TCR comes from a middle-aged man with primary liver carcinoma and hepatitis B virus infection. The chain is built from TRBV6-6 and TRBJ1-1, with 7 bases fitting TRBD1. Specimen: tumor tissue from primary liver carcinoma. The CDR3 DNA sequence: TGTGCCAGCGGCACAGGGGAGACTATTGAAGCTTTCTTT. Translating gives CASGTGETIEAFF.